This record looks at one T cell receptor beta chain sequence and its context. The data belong to a study of T cell changes during pregnancy in multiple sclerosis. Trimming stripped 4 bases from V and 7 bases from J, with 10 bases between. CDR3 size: 11 residues. The germline V gene encodes CDR1 GTSNPN and CDR2 SVGIG (reference sequence). Some clones are missing from TCRdb's copy, which holds only in-frame ones; the method was immunoSEQ multiplex PCR. The sample lists about 88,000 clones, roughly 90% occurring once. V is TRBV30 and J is TRBJ1-2; a weak D match, TRBD1 (6 bases). Material: peripheral blood, obtained in the first trimester of pregnancy. This clonotype was obtained from a female donor with multiple sclerosis, enrolled in a pregnancy study. The CDR3 coding sequence is TGTGCCTGGAATCGGGGGGCTGGCTACACCTTC. Protein sequence: CAWNRGAGYTF.